This TCR beta chain derives from a study of T-cell reconstitution after alpha-beta-depleted transplantation in children (TCRdb year 2016). Regarding the complete study: Using TCR repertoire profiling, the study followed T-cell immune reconstitution in a quantitative way in children after TCRalphabeta/CD19-depleted allogeneic hematopoietic cell transplantation.

Receptor libraries were prepared by PCR. TCRdb lists the instrument as Illumina HiSeq 2500. Molecular barcoding was employed in the preparation of TCR libraries, with unique molecular identifiers being used to normalize TCRbeta repertoire quantification. In TCRdb, the public reads were trimmed at Q25 with fastp and aligned with MiXCR, with productive beta chains retained. Rows with one shared CDR3 protein collapse into an entry with the most common genes and DNA. This sample gives 200,000 to 250,000 distinct CDR3 sequences in total; around 10% of them show up just once. The leading ten clones occupy approximately 6.2% of the sample. This clonotype was detected many times. Its cognate antigen has yet to be identified. Base qualities were left out, and no much larger clone turns up one base away. The germline V gene encodes CDR1 SGHRS and CDR2 YFSETQ. V loses 5 bases of germline sequence and J loses 0 bases, and the interval between the two ends is 13 bases. From the cysteine through the phenylalanine, the CDR3 covers 15 amino acids. Only the CDR3 part of the read is kept: 45 bases, read in frame from the first base.

This chain joins TRBV5-1 to TRBJ2-3, and the D gene may be TRBD1, 6 bases matching. The receptor's source is a human donor who donated a stem cell graft to a child with acute lymphoblastic leukemia. Sequences were derived from PBMCs from the stem cell graft donor, sampled from the stem cell graft. The CDR3 reads as follows: CASRWAGASTDTQYF. The sequenced DNA is TGCGCCAGCAGGTGGGCAGGGGCTAGCACAGATACGCAGTATTTT.